This TCR beta chain is drawn from a study of T-cell reconstitution after alpha-beta-depleted transplantation in children. The sample holds many counts of this clonotype. Unique molecular identifiers featured in how the TCRbeta library was prepared. MiXCR, applied by TCRdb to the PCR reads, yields one record per CDR3 protein. This sample has hundreds of thousands of distinct CDR3 sequences; roughly 15% occur once, and the top ten carry 1.1%. CDR1 and CDR2 (germline): DFQATT, SNEGSKA (reference sequence). V lost 5 bases and J lost 7; bases outside the gene matches: 11. This CDR3 has 13 residues. This TCR was sampled from a human donor who donated a stem cell graft to a child with acute myeloid leukemia. Sample: PBMCs from the stem cell graft donor, taken from the stem cell graft. The J gene is TRBJ2-7, the V gene TRBV20-1; 7 bases are a match to TRBD2. The CDR3 spells CSAFHSAGREQYF. The CDR3 DNA is TGCAGTGCTTTCCATTCAGCGGGGCGGGAGCAGTACTTC.